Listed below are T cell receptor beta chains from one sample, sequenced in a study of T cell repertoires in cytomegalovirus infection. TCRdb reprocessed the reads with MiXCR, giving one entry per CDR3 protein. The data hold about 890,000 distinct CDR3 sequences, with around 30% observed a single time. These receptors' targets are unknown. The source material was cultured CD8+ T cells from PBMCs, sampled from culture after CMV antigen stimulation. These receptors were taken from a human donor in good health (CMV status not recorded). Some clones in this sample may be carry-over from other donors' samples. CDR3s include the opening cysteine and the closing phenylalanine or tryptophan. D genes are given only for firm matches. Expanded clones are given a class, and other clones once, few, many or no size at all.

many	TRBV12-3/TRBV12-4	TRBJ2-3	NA	CASSHLRDPIPDTQYF	TGTGCCAGCAGCCACCTGAGGGACCCGATCCCAGATACGCAGTATTTT
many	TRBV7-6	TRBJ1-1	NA	CASMMTGGTEAFF	TGTGCCAGCATGATGACAGGTGGGACTGAAGCTTTCTTT
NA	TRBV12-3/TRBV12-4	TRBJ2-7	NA	CASSFADYFRYEQYF	TGTGCCAGCAGTTTTGCAGACTACTTCCGATACGAGCAGTACTTC
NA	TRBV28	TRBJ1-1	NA	CASSFFTGRNTEAFF	TGTGCCAGCAGTTTCTTCACAGGGAGGAACACTGAAGCTTTCTTT
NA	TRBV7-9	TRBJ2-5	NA	CASRTPSETQYF	TGTGCCAGCAGAACCCCCTCGGAGACCCAGTACTTC
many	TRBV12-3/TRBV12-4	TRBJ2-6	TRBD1	CASRVGTGVASGANVLTF	TGTGCCAGCAGGGTAGGGACAGGGGTGGCCTCTGGGGCCAACGTCCTGACTTTC
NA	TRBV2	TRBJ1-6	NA	CASSEAGGRNSPLRF	TGTGCCAGCAGTGAAGCTGGGGGACGGAATTCACCCCTCCGCTTT
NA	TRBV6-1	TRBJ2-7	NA	CASRERRGSYEQYF	TGTGCCAGCAGAGAACGCAGGGGCTCCTACGAGCAGTACTTC
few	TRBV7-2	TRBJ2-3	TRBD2	CASSLGGGGTPDTQYF	TGTGCCAGCAGCTTAGGCGGCGGGGGGACCCCAGATACGCAGTATTTT
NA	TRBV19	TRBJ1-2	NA	CASSALGLVGYTF	TGTGCCAGTAGTGCCCTGGGGCTGGTTGGCTACACCTTC
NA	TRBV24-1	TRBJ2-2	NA	CATSDPRENTGELFF	TGTGCCACCAGTGACCCCAGGGAAAACACCGGGGAGCTGTTTTTT
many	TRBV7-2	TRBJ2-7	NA	CASSAGSDEQYF	TGTGCCAGCAGCGCGGGGTCTGACGAGCAGTACTTC
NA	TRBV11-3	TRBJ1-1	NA	CASSLRSALNTEAFF	TGTGCCAGCAGCCTTCGGAGTGCGTTGAACACTGAAGCTTTCTTT
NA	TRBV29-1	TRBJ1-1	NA	CSGDSSGTEAFF	TGCAGCGGCGATTCAAGTGGAACTGAAGCTTTCTTT
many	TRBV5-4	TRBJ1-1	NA	CASSFGGLTAVTEAFF	TGTGCCAGCAGCTTCGGGGGGTTGACAGCGGTTACCGAAGCTTTCTTT
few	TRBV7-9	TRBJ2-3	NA	CASSLEGVPVEGVSTDTQYF	TGTGCCAGCAGCTTAGAGGGGGTACCGGTGGAGGGGGTCTCCACAGATACGCAGTATTTT
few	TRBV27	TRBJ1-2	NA	CASSSTGFGYTF	TGTGCCAGCAGTTCCACAGGGTTCGGCTACACCTTC
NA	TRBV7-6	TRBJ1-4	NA	CASSLVSVNEKLFF	TGTGCCAGCAGCTTAGTGTCAGTGAATGAAAAACTGTTTTTT
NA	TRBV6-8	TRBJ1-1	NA	CASSQHQVAEAFF	TGTGCCAGCAGTCAACATCAGGTAGCTGAAGCTTTCTTT
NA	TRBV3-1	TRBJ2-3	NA	CASSRLGFADTQYF	TGTGCCAGCAGCCGCCTAGGGTTCGCAGATACGCAGTATTTT
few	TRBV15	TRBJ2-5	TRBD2	CATSRVERGDQETQYF	TGTGCCACCAGCAGAGTTGAACGGGGGGACCAAGAGACCCAGTACTTC
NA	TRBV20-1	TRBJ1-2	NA	CSAREGGYTF	TGCAGTGCTAGGGAGGGTGGCTACACCTTC
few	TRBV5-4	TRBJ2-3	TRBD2	CASSFTSGKQDTQYF	TGTGCCAGCAGCTTCACTAGCGGGAAGCAAGATACGCAGTATTTT
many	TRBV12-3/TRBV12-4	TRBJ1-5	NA	CASSLRVYNQPQHF	TGTGCCAGCAGTTTAAGGGTTTACAATCAGCCCCAGCATTTT
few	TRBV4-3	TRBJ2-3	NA	CASSQDHPGAYTDTQYF	TGCGCCAGCAGCCAAGATCACCCAGGGGCCTACACAGATACGCAGTATTTT
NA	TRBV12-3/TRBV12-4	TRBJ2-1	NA	CASGSRDSLNEQFF	TGTGCCAGCGGTTCCCGGGACTCCTTAAATGAGCAGTTCTTC
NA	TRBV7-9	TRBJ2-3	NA	CASSLAQATPDTQYF	TGTGCCAGCAGCTTAGCCCAGGCCACTCCGGATACGCAGTATTTT
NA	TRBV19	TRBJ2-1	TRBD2	CASGLVINEQFF	TGTGCCAGCGGACTAGTCATCAATGAGCAGTTCTTC